This record concerns one TCR beta chain sequence. Antigen specificity is unknown. Both 60 Vbeta primers and 13 Jbeta primers went into the PCR. The table came from immunoSEQ multiplex PCR; TCRdb's copy has only in-frame clones and leaves some out. This table has under 65,000 clones, around four fifths appearing once. This sample stems from a study of cytomegalovirus exposure and HLA in healthy donors. The study's findings and limits: Donors belonging to an Asian-associated ancestry cluster reportedly showed fewer N-insertions in productive TCRs than the 666-donor mean, according to what a later analysis found. HLA alleles showed associations with around 15,000 TCR beta sequences in a later analysis, at a 0.05 false discovery rate. Several V segments, TRBV6-2 and TRBV6-3 among them, could not be told apart and were dropped.

CDR3 size: 14 residues. V shed 6 bases and J 0 bases; nucleotides not matched to a gene: 5. The germline V gene has CDR1 MGHRA and CDR2 YSYEKL. The specimen was PBMCs. This chain joins TRBV4-1 and TRBJ2-7, with 7 bases that match TRBD1. This sequence was found in a middle-aged man in good health and CMV-seronegative. The CDR3 nucleotides read TGCGCCAGCAGTCTACAGGGGACCTCCTACGAGCAGTACTTC. This encodes CASSLQGTSYEQYF.